This T cell receptor beta chain was retrieved from a study of T cells after posttransplantation cyclophosphamide. Turning to this clone: What it binds is unknown.

This CDR3 spans 13 amino acids. General study results and limits: Skin or GI-infiltrating T cells shared few TRB sequences with blood.

The repertoire was sequenced with immunoSEQ multiplex PCR; TCRdb's copy has only in-frame clones and lacks some. This table holds roughly 19,000 clones, around 87% found once. A marrow graft followed busulfan-fludarabine conditioning, with cyclophosphamide on days +3 and +4. The sequences come from PBMCs, collected after allogeneic stem cell transplant with posttransplant cyclophosphamide. This rearrangement joins TRBV21-1 to TRBJ1-1; the table calls TRBD1, which could not be checked here. TRBV21-1 is deemed a pseudogene. The clonotype originates from a female patient between 35 and 55 years old who received an allogeneic stem cell transplant from a related donor, was CMV-positive, and had no GVHD. These T cells may partly come from the graft donor. The CDR3, as DNA: TGTGCCAGCAGGACAGGGGGAGGCACTGAAGCTTTCTTT. Amino acids: CASRTGGGTEAFF.